The T cell receptor (beta chain) under discussion was sequenced for a study of blood T cell repertoires in COVID-19. At the level of the study: Samples of COVID-19 (acute and convalescent) were obtained from the United States, Italy and Spain. In each case, the material was cDNA or gDNA derived from T cells, B-cell-depleted T cells, or PBMCs.

In the authors' workflow: Reference gene primer amplification gave nucleated cell count estimates. Generated by immunoSEQ multiplex PCR, the TCRdb table keeps only in-frame clones and is missing some. V, J and clone size are taken as reported in that table, and D and trimming were inferred from the DNA itself. This table has around 120,000 clones, more than 65% appearing once. Sequencing was carried out using peripheral blood. The receptor comes from a human donor in a cohort sampled during active COVID-19.

In DNA form, the CDR3 reads TGTGCCAGCAGTTGGGGTTTTGACAGCAGCTCCTACAATGAGCAGTTCTTC. Translated, it gives CASSWGFDSSSYNEQFF. J is TRBJ2-1 and V is TRBV28; D possibly corresponds to TRBD1 (5 bases). This CDR3 comprises 17 residues. The V end was cut by 4 bases, the J end by 0 bases, with 16 bases between. Germline values: CDR1 MDHEN, CDR2 SYDVKM.